This is a list of T cell receptor beta chains from one sample in a study of T cell responses to AZD1222 COVID-19 vaccine. Assay used: immunoSEQ multiplex PCR; TCRdb lists only in-frame clones, some missing. The sample records about 73,000 clones, 89% being singletons. The sample consisted of peripheral blood, taken 28 days after the second AZD1222 dose. The receptor set was obtained from an adult who received the AZD1222 COVID-19 vaccine. CDR3s include the opening cysteine and the closing phenylalanine or tryptophan. Each record gives: V gene, clone size, J gene, D gene, CDR3 protein, CDR3 DNA. D genes are given only for firm matches. Some rows have no size entry. The others give once, few or many, or a class for an expanded clone.

TRBV6-6,-,TRBJ1-5,TRBD1,CASTHYRGSNQPQHF,TGTGCCAGCACCCATTACAGGGGAAGCAATCAGCCCCAGCATTTT
TRBV6-5,-,TRBJ1-1,-,CASRRHGDGNTEAFF,TGTGCCAGCAGACGCCATGGAGACGGGAACACTGAAGCTTTCTTT
TRBV6-2/TRBV6-3,-,TRBJ1-5,-,CASTPRWLGYSNQPQHF,TGTGCCAGCACCCCGAGGTGGTTGGGCTATAGCAATCAGCCCCAGCATTTT
TRBV19,-,TRBJ2-2,-,CASSMAGRSTGELFF,TGTGCCAGTAGTATGGCCGGCCGGAGCACCGGGGAGCTGTTTTTT
TRBV2,few,TRBJ1-1,-,CASSEDFGGMKTEAFF,TGTGCCAGCAGTGAAGACTTTGGGGGTATGAAGACTGAAGCTTTCTTT
TRBV19,-,TRBJ2-7,TRBD1,CASSTGRGPGQGRHEQYF,TGTGCCAGTAGTACCGGCAGGGGTCCGGGACAGGGGAGACACGAGCAGTACTTC
TRBV11-3,once,TRBJ2-5,-,CASSLSPPGWETQYF,TGTGCCAGCAGTCTAAGTCCGCCCGGGTGGGAGACCCAGTACTTC
TRBV9,-,TRBJ2-1,TRBD1,CASSPDPRGHFNEQFF,TGTGCCAGCAGCCCCGATCCCAGGGGGCATTTCAATGAGCAGTTCTTC
TRBV19,-,TRBJ1-1,TRBD1,CASSRTGWNTEAFF,TGTGCCAGTAGTAGGACAGGATGGAACACTGAAGCTTTCTTT
TRBV18,-,TRBJ2-1,-,CASSPTSWGEQFF,TGTGCCAGCTCCCCCACTAGTTGGGGTGAGCAGTTCTTC
TRBV7-9,-,TRBJ2-2,-,CASSLNSVNTGELFF,TGTGCCAGCAGCTTAAATAGCGTGAACACCGGGGAGCTGTTTTTT
TRBV28,few,TRBJ2-7,-,CASSLRGGANYEQYF,TGTGCCAGCAGTTTGAGGGGGGGAGCCAACTACGAGCAGTACTTC
TRBV7-2,-,TRBJ1-1,-,CASSLVVWDRLSGAFF,TGTGCCAGCAGCTTAGTTGTCTGGGATCGCCTATCTGGGGCTTTCTTT
TRBV5-1,-,TRBJ2-1,-,CASQPGVVSYNEQFF,TGCGCCAGCCAACCCGGGGTCGTGTCCTACAATGAGCAGTTCTTC
TRBV30,-,TRBJ1-2,-,CAWSAHGGASGYTF,TGTGCCTGGAGCGCCCACGGGGGCGCGAGCGGCTACACCTTC
TRBV2,-,TRBJ1-5,TRBD1,CASRNRDRVGQPQHF,TGTGCCAGCAGGAACCGGGACAGGGTTGGTCAGCCCCAGCATTTT
TRBV29-1,-,TRBJ1-2,-,CSANREYGYTF,TGCAGCGCGAACAGGGAGTATGGCTACACCTTC
TRBV3-1/TRBV3-2,-,TRBJ1-5,-,CASSQGGGNQPQHF,TGTGCCAGCAGCCAAGGCGGCGGTAATCAGCCCCAGCATTTT
TRBV18,-,TRBJ1-5,-,CASSGSPDNQPQHF,TGTGCCAGCTCAGGTTCGCCAGACAATCAGCCCCAGCATTTT
TRBV28,-,TRBJ1-4,TRBD1,CASSFRTGGATNEKLFF,TGTGCCAGCAGTTTCAGGACAGGGGGCGCAACTAATGAAAAACTGTTTTTT
TRBV24-1,-,TRBJ2-2,TRBD1,CATSDVGDRTIGELFF,TGTGCCACCAGTGATGTAGGGGACAGGACGATCGGGGAGCTGTTTTTT
TRBV4-2,-,TRBJ1-5,-,CASSQGADSNQPQHF,TGTGCCAGCAGCCAAGGTGCAGATAGCAATCAGCCCCAGCATTTT
TRBV7-2,once,TRBJ2-4,-,CASSLAKGVNIQYF,TGTGCCAGCAGCTTAGCAAAGGGGGTGAACATTCAGTACTTC
TRBV11-3,once,TRBJ2-1,-,CASSLAGSSYNEQFF,TGTGCCAGCAGCTTAGCCGGGTCATCCTACAATGAGCAGTTCTTC
TRBV3-1/TRBV3-2,-,TRBJ1-2,-,CASSQIRHYGYTF,TGTGCCAGCAGCCAGATCCGACACTATGGCTACACCTTC
TRBV19,-,TRBJ2-2,-,CASTPRGSTGELFF,TGTGCCAGTACCCCGAGGGGTAGCACCGGGGAGCTGTTTTTT
TRBV12-3/TRBV12-4,-,TRBJ2-3,-,CARGSPTDTQYF,TGTGCCAGGGGGAGCCCCACAGATACGCAGTATTTT
TRBV7-9,once,TRBJ1-6,-,CASSLQTGGTNSPLHF,TGTGCCAGCAGCTTGCAGACAGGAGGCACTAATTCACCCCTCCACTTT
TRBV5-1,few,TRBJ2-3,TRBD1,CASSFGQGTDTQYF,TGCGCCAGCAGCTTTGGACAGGGGACAGATACGCAGTATTTT
TRBV7-2,-,TRBJ1-2,-,CASSSSSWGANYGYTF,TGTGCCAGCAGCTCCTCCTCCTGGGGGGCCAACTATGGCTACACCTTC
TRBV14,few,TRBJ2-5,-,CASSQDRGSETQYF,TGTGCCAGCAGCCAAGATCGGGGTAGCGAGACCCAGTACTTC
TRBV5-4,-,TRBJ1-2,-,CASRTTENYGYTF,TGTGCCAGCAGGACCACAGAGAACTATGGCTACACCTTC
TRBV7-2,-,TRBJ1-2,-,CASSLRTVTSNYGYTF,TGTGCCAGCAGCTTACGGACAGTCACTTCTAACTATGGCTACACCTTC
TRBV5-1,-,TRBJ1-2,-,CASSGDVLRGGYTF,TGCGCCAGCAGCGGGGACGTCCTTCGGGGTGGCTACACCTTC
TRBV10-3,-,TRBJ2-6,TRBD1,CAISESGTGWQGANVLTF,TGTGCCATCAGTGAGTCGGGGACAGGGTGGCAAGGGGCCAACGTCCTGACTTTC
TRBV7-2,-,TRBJ1-5,-,CASSLARVGDWNQPQHF,TGTGCCAGCAGCTTAGCCAGGGTAGGAGATTGGAATCAGCCCCAGCATTTT
TRBV7-9,-,TRBJ2-3,TRBD2,CASTTRRGGGGTDTQYF,TGTGCCAGCACTACCCGACGTGGCGGGGGGGGCACAGATACGCAGTATTTT
TRBV7-6,-,TRBJ1-2,-,CASSLALQAPLGDYGYTF,TGTGCCAGCAGCTTAGCTCTGCAGGCTCCCTTGGGGGACTATGGCTACACCTTC
TRBV6-5,few,TRBJ1-4,-,CASRYDTPSEKLFF,TGTGCCAGCAGATATGACACCCCCAGTGAAAAACTGTTTTTT
TRBV13,-,TRBJ2-6,-,CASSTRTPGANVLTF,TGTGCCAGCAGCACTCGGACGCCTGGGGCCAACGTCCTGACTTTC
TRBV18,-,TRBJ2-5,TRBD2,CASSRSGAEETQYF,TGTGCCAGCTCACGCAGCGGGGCGGAAGAGACCCAGTACTTC
TRBV5-1,-,TRBJ2-3,-,CASSFGGPTDTQYF,TGCGCCAGCAGCTTTGGGGGGCCAACAGATACGCAGTATTTT
TRBV30,-,TRBJ2-7,-,CAWSRDTYEQYF,TGTGCCTGGAGCCGGGACACCTACGAGCAGTACTTC
TRBV19,-,TRBJ1-2,-,CASIGRPRGGYTF,TGTGCCAGTATCGGGAGACCACGAGGTGGCTACACCTTC
TRBV3-1/TRBV3-2,-,TRBJ1-6,-,CASSQVGSYNSPLHF,TGTGCCAGCAGCCAAGTGGGCTCCTATAATTCACCCCTCCACTTT
TRBV7-8,-,TRBJ1-3,TRBD1,CASSSTGDSSGNTIYF,TGTGCCAGCAGCTCGACAGGGGACTCCTCTGGAAACACCATATATTTT
TRBV21-1,-,TRBJ1-6,-,CASRKGTLDNNSPLHF,TGTGCCAGCCGGAAAGGGACCTTAGATAATAATTCACCCCTCCACTTT
TRBV7-2,-,TRBJ1-3,-,CASSLRSKNSGNTIYF,TGTGCCAGCAGCTTAAGGTCAAAAAACTCTGGAAACACCATATATTTT
TRBV3-1/TRBV3-2,-,TRBJ2-3,-,CASSQAGARDTQYF,TGTGCCAGCAGCCAAGCAGGGGCGCGGGATACGCAGTATTTT
TRBV7-2,-,TRBJ1-1,-,CASSRGTEAFF,TGTGCCAGTTCCAGGGGCACTGAAGCTTTCTTT
TRBV30,-,TRBJ2-1,TRBD2,CASGQKGGPTLEQFF,TGTGCCTCTGGTCAGAAGGGAGGGCCAACGTTGGAGCAGTTCTTC